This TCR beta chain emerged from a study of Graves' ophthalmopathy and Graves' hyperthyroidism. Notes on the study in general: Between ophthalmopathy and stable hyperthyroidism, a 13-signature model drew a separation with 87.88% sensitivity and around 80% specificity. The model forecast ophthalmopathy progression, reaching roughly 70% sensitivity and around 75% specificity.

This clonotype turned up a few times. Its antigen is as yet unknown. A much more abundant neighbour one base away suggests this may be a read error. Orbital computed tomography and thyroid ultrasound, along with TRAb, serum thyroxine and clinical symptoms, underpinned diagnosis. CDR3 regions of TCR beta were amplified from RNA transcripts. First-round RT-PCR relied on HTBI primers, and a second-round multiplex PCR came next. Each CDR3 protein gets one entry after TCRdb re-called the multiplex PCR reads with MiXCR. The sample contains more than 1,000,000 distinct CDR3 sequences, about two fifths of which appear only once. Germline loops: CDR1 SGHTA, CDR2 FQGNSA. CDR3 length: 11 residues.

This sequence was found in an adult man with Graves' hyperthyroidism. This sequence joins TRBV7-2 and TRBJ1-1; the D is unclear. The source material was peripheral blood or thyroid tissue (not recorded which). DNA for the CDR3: TGTGCCACCAGCTTAATACATGGAGCTTTCTTT. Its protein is CATSLIHGAFF. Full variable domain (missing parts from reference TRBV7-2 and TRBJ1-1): GAGVSQSPSNKVTEKGKDVELRCDPISGHTALYWYRQSLGQGLEFLIYFQGNSAPDKSGLPSDRFSAERTGGSVSTLTIQRTQQEDSAVYLCATSLIHGAFFGQGTRLTVV.